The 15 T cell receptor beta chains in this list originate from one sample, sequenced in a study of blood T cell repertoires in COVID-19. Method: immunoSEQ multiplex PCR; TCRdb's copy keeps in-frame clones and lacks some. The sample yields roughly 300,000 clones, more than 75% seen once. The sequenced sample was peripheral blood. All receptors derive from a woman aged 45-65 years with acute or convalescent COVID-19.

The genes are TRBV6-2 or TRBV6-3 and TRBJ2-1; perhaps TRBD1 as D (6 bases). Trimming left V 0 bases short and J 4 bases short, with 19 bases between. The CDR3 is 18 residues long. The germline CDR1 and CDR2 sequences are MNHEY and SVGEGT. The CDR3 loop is CASSYSALGLGTYNEQFF. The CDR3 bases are TGTGCCAGCAGTTACTCGGCGCTGGGGTTAGGGACATACAATGAGCAGTTCTTC.

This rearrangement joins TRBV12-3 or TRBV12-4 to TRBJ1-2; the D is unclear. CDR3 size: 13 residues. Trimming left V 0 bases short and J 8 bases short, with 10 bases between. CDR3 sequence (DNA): TGTGCCAGCAGTTTAGCTCAAAGCGGGGGCTACACCTTC. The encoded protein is CASSLAQSGGYTF.

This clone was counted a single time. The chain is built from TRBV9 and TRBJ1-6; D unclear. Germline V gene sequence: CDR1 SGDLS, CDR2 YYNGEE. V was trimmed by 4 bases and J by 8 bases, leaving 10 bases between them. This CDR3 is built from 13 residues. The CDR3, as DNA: TGTGCCAGCAGCTCCCGGCAGGATTCACCCCTCCACTTT. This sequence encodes CASSSRQDSPLHF.

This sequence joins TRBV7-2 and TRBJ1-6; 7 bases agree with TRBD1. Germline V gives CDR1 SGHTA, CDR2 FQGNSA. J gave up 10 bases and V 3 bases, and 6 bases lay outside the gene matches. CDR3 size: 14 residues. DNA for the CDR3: TGTGCCAGCAGCTTTGTCCCGGGACAGTCACCCCTCCACTTT. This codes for CASSFVPGQSPLHF.

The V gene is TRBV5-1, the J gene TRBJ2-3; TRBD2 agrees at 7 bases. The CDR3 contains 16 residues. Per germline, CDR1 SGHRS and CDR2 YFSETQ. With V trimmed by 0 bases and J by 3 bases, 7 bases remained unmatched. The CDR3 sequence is CASSLARDYPTDTQYF. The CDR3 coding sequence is TGCGCCAGCAGCTTGGCCCGGGACTACCCGACAGATACGCAGTATTTT.

The CDR3 region is CASGAGQVYTF. CDR3 in DNA: TGTGCCAGCGGGGCAGGACAGGTCTACACCTTC. The chain employs TRBV9 and TRBJ1-2, with 7 bases matching TRBD1. This CDR3 is built from 11 residues. Germline-derived CDR1 and CDR2 are SGDLS and YYNGEE. The junction had 7 bases not matched to a gene; V was cut back by 7 bases and J by 10 bases. The full variable domain, its missing parts supplied by reference TRBV9 and TRBJ1-2, is DSGVTQTPKHLITATGQRVTLRCSPRSGDLSVYWYQQSLDQGLQFLIQYYNGEERAKGNILERFSAQQFPDLHSELNLSSLELGDSALYFCASGAGQVYTFGSGTRLTVV.

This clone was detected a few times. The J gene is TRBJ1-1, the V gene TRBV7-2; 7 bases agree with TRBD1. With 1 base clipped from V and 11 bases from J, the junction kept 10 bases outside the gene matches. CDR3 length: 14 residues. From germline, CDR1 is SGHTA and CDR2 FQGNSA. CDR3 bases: TGTGCCAGCAGCTTAGGTGGAGGGGGCGGAAAGGCTTTCTTT. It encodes CASSLGGGGGKAFF.

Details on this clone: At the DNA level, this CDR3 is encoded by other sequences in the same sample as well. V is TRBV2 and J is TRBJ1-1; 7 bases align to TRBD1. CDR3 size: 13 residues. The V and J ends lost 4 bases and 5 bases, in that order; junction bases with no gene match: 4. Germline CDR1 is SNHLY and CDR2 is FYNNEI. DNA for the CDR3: TGTGCCAGCAGTGGACAGGGTCTGACTGAAGCTTTCTTT. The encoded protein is CASSGQGLTEAFF.

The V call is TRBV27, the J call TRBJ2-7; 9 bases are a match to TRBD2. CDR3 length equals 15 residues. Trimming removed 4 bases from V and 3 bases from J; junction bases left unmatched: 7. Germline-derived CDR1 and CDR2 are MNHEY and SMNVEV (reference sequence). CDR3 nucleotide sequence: TGTGCCAGCAGTTCCCCGGCGGGAGGGAGCTACGAGCAGTACTTC. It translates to CASSSPAGGSYEQYF.

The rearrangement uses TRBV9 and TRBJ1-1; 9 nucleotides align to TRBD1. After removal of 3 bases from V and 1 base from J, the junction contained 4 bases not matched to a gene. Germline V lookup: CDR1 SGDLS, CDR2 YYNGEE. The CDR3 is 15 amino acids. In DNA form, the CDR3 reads TGTGCCAGCAGCGCTGGACAGGGGTGGAACACTGAAGCTTTCTTT. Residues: CASSAGQGWNTEAFF. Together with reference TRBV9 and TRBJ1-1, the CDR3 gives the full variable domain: DSGVTQTPKHLITATGQRVTLRCSPRSGDLSVYWYQQSLDQGLQFLIQYYNGEERAKGNILERFSAQQFPDLHSELNLSSLELGDSALYFCASSAGQGWNTEAFFGQGTRLTVV.

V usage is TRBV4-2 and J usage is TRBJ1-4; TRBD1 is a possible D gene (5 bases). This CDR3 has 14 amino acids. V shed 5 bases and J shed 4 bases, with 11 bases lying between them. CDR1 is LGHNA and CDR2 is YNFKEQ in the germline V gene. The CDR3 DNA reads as TGTGCCAGCAGCAAGACAGTTAGTAATGAAAAACTGTTTTTT. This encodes CASSKTVSNEKLFF.

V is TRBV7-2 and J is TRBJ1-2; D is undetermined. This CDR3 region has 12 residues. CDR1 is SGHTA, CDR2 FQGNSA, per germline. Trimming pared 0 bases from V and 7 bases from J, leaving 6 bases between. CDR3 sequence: CASSLASLGYTF. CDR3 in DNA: TGTGCCAGCAGCTTAGCATCCCTTGGCTACACCTTC.

As DNA, the CDR3 is TGTGCCAGCAGTTTATTCCAAAACTACAATGAGCAGTTCTTC. Residues: CASSLFQNYNEQFF. The rearrangement joins TRBV28 to TRBJ2-1; D not certain. The germline gives CDR1 MDHEN, CDR2 SYDVKM. Between the trimmed V and J ends, which lost 1 base and 3 bases, there was a span of 7 bases. This CDR3 has 14 amino acids.

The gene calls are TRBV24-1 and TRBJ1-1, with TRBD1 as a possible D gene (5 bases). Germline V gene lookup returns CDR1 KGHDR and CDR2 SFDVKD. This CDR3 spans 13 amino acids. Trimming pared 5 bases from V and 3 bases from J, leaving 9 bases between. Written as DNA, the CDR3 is TGTGCCACCAGTGTCGGCAGGGACACTGAAGCTTTCTTT. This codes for CATSVGRDTEAFF.

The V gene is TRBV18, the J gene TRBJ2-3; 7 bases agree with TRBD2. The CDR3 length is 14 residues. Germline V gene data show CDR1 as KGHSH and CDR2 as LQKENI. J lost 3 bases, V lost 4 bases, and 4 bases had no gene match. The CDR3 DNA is TGTGCCAGCTCACAAGGACTAGGGACAGATACGCAGTATTTT. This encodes CASSQGLGTDTQYF. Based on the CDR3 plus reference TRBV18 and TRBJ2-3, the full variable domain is NAGVMQNPRHLVRRRGQEARLRCSPMKGHSHVYWYRQLPEEGLKFMVYLQKENIIDESGMPKERFSAEFPKEGPSILRIQQVVRGDSAAYFCASSQGLGTDTQYFGPGTRLTVL.